What follows are 10 T cell receptor beta chains derived from one specimen sequenced in a study of blood T cells in healthy people across ages. PCR was performed a second time for about 7 to 12 cycles using a sample-barcoded 5' primer and a J-beta primer mix. MiXCR, applied by TCRdb to the 5' RACE reads, yields one record per CDR3 protein. This table holds fewer than 2 million distinct CDR3 sequences, about 39% found once. Material for sequencing was blood. These receptors were obtained from a human donor in good health.

The V call is TRBV29-1, the J call TRBJ2-3; tentatively, D is TRBD1 (6 bases). Trimming left V 7 bases short and J 2 bases short, with 13 bases between. The V gene's germline CDR1 is SQVTM and CDR2 ANQGSEA. This CDR3 has 13 amino acids. The chain's CDR3 is CSAGHGLTDTQYF. Written as DNA, the CDR3 is TGCAGCGCGGGACACGGACTCACAGATACGCAGTATTTT.

This clonotype was counted a few times. V is TRBV5-1 and J is TRBJ2-5, with a tentative D call TRBD1 (6 bases). V lost 8 bases, J lost 3 bases, and 14 bases lay in between. CDR3 length: 13 amino acids. The germline CDR1 and CDR2 sequences are SGHRS and YFSETQ. This chain's CDR3 is CASTGQLKETQYF. The CDR3 coding sequence is TGCGCCAGTACGGGACAACTAAAAGAGACCCAGTACTTC.

This rearrangement joins TRBV12-5 to TRBJ1-2, with D maybe TRBD1 (5 bases). Germline CDR1 LGHNT, CDR2 FRNRAP. CDR3 length equals 17 residues. Trimming left V 3 bases short and J 1 base short, with 18 bases between. The CDR3 reads CASGLSSGALINYGYTF. The CDR3 DNA follows: TGTGCTAGTGGTTTATCTTCTGGGGCCTTGATTAACTATGGCTACACCTTC.

The V and J genes are TRBV20-1 and TRBJ2-5, with a possible D match to TRBD1 (5 bases). V lost 6 bases and J lost 11, with 25 bases in between. The CDR3 loop spans 14 amino acids. Germline V gene data show CDR1 as DFQATT and CDR2 as SNEGSKA (reference sequence). The CDR3, as DNA: TGCAGTGCCCCCGCGGCAGGGCCTTACAATGAGCAGTACTTC. Protein product: CSAPAAGPYNEQYF.

This clonotype has only a few counts. This chain uses TRBV28 with TRBJ2-1; 9 positions match TRBD1. This CDR3 contains 15 residues. V lost 6 bases, J lost 5 bases, and 8 bases stayed unmatched. Per germline, CDR1 MDHEN and CDR2 SYDVKM. CDR3 nucleotides: TGTGCCAGCAGACGTACCGGGACAGGGAACAATGAGCAGTTCTTC. It codes for CASRRTGTGNNEQFF.

The rearrangement uses TRBV20-1 and TRBJ2-5; no definite D call. The ends were cut back, 0 bases at V and 4 bases at J, with 12 bases in the middle. Germline V gene lookup returns CDR1 DFQATT and CDR2 SNEGSKA (reference sequence). The CDR3 spans 14 residues. CDR3 bases: TGCAGTGCTAGAGATATGACAAAGATAGAGACCCAGTACTTC. Encoded protein: CSARDMTKIETQYF.

This clonotype was counted a few times. The rearrangement uses TRBV3-1 and TRBJ1-2; D not certain. Trimming shortened V by 6 bases and J by 7 bases, and 9 bases separated the two germline ends. Per the germline V gene, CDR1 is LGHDT and CDR2 is YNNKEL (reference sequence). The CDR3 runs 11 residues. The CDR3 DNA follows: TGTGCCAGCAGTCAGGTGTCTGGCTACACCTTC. It is translated as CASSQVSGYTF.

The V call is TRBV18, the J call TRBJ1-4; the match to TRBD1 covers 8 bases. Germline CDR1 reads KGHSH; CDR2 reads LQKENI. There are 16 residues in the CDR3. V shed 5 bases, J shed 7 bases, and the junction held 12 bases outside the gene matches. The CDR3, as DNA: TGTGCCAGCTCATCAGGACTTATTGACAGGGGTGAAAAACTGTTTTTT. Its translation is CASSSGLIDRGEKLFF.

The chain uses TRBV20-1 and TRBJ1-6; D gene ambiguous. Germline V CDR1 and CDR2: DFQATT, SNEGSKA (reference sequence). The V end lost 7 bases, the J end lost 6 bases, and 10 bases lay between the germline ends. The CDR3 has 12 residues. CDR3 sequence: CSGRYSNSPLHF. CDR3 nucleotide sequence: TGCAGTGGCCGGTACAGTAATTCACCCCTCCACTTT.

The rearrangement uses TRBV6-2 or TRBV6-3 and TRBJ2-2; unclear D gene. From germline, CDR1 is MNHEY and CDR2 SVGEGT. The CDR3 has 14 residues. Trimming took 4 bases from V and 5 from J, leaving 11 bases between them. CDR3 sequence (DNA): TGTGCCAGCAGTTTTAGGCCGGTTACCGGGGAGCTGTTTTTT. This translates into CASSFRPVTGELFF.